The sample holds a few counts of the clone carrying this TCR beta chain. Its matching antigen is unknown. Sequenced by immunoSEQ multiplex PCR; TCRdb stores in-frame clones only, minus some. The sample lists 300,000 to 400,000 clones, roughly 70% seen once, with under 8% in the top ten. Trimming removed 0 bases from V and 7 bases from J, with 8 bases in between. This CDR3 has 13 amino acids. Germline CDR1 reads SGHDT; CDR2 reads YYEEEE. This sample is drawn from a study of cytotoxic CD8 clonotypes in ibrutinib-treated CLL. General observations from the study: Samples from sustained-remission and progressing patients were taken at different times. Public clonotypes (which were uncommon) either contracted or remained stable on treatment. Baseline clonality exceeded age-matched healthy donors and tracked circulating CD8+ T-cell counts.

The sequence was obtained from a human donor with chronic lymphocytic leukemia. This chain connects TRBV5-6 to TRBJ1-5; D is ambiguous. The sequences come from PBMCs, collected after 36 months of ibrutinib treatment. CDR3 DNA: TGTGCCAGCAGCTTGGATAGGAGCCAGCCCCAGCATTTT. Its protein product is CASSLDRSQPQHF.